The entry that follows covers one TCR beta chain sequence. With V trimmed by 7 bases and J by 10 bases, 16 bases remained unmatched. Germline V lookup: CDR1 SNHLY, CDR2 FYNNEI. This CDR3 has 15 amino acids. Sequenced by immunoSEQ multiplex PCR; TCRdb stores in-frame clones only, minus some. The sample carries roughly 80,000 clones, about 80% recorded once. The sample belongs to a study of blood T cell repertoires in COVID-19. Study overall: Spain, Italy and the United States supplied samples that represented acute and convalescent COVID-19. The analysed material was cDNA or gDNA that came from T cells, B-cell-depleted T cells, or PBMCs.

The specimen was peripheral blood. The chain recombines TRBV2 with TRBJ1-1; 9 bases map to TRBD1. This clonotype was obtained from a man older than 75 with acute or convalescent COVID-19. CDR3 coding DNA: TGTGCCAGCATCTTACTCCCCGGACAGGGGTATGGAGCTTTCTTT. Encoded protein: CASILLPGQGYGAFF.